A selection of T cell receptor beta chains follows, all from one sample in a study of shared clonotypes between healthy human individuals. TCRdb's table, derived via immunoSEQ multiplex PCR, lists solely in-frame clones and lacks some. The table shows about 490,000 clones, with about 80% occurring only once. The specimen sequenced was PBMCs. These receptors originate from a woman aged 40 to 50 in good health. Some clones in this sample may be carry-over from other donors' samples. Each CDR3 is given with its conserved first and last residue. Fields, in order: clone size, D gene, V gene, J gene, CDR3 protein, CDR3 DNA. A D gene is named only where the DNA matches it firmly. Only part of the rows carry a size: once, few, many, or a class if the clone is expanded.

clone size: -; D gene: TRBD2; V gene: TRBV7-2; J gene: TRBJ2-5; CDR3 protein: CASSHAGGETQYF; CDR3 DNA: TGTGCCAGCAGCCATGCGGGGGGGGAGACCCAGTACTTC
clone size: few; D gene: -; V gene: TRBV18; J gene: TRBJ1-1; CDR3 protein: CASSPPQGRGTEAFF; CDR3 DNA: TGTGCCAGCTCACCACCTCAGGGACGGGGCACTGAAGCTTTCTTT
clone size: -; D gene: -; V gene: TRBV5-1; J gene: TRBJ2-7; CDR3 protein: CASSQTGSIYEQYF; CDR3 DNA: TGCGCCAGCAGCCAAACAGGGTCAATATACGAGCAGTACTTC
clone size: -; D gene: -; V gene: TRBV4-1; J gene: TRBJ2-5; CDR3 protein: CASSQDRGLYDPPQETQYF; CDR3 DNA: TGCGCCAGCAGCCAAGATCGCGGGCTTTATGACCCTCCCCAAGAGACCCAGTACTTC
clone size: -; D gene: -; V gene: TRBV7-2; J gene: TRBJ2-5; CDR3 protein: CASSLDSTNQETQYF; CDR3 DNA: TGTGCCAGCAGCTTAGACAGTACCAACCAAGAGACCCAGTACTTC
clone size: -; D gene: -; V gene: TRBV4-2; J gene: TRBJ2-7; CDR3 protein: CASSREGEIYEQYF; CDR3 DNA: TGTGCCAGCAGCCGCGAGGGGGAGATCTACGAGCAGTACTTC
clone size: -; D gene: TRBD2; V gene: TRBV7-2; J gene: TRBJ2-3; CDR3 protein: CASSWSLAGHVTDTQYF; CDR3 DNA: TGTGCCAGCAGCTGGAGCTTAGCGGGACACGTCACAGATACGCAGTATTTT
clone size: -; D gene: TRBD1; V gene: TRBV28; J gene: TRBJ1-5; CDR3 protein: CASSSGQAHQPQHF; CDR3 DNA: TGTGCCAGCAGTTCCGGACAGGCCCATCAGCCCCAGCATTTT
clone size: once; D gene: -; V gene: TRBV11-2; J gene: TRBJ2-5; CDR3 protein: CASTRVQGETQYF; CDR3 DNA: TGTGCCAGCACGAGGGTACAGGGAGAGACCCAGTACTTC
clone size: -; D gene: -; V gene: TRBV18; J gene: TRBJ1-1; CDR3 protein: CASSPLGGGTEAFF; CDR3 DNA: TGTGCCAGCTCACCCCTAGGGGGTGGCACTGAAGCTTTCTTT
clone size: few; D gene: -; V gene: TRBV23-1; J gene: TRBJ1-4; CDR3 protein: CASQSEGRHNEKLFF; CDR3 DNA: TGCGCCAGCCAGTCAGAAGGCAGACATAATGAAAAACTGTTTTTT
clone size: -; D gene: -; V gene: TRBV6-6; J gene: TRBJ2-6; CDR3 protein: CASNRVGANVLTF; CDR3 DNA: TGTGCCAGCAACCGTGTAGGGGCCAACGTCCTGACTTTC
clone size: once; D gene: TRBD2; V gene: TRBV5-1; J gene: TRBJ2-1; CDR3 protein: CASSYLAGTEQFF; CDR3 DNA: TGCGCCAGCAGCTACCTAGCGGGGACTGAGCAGTTCTTC
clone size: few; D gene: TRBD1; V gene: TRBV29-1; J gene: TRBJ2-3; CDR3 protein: CSVGTGIDTQYF; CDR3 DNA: TGCAGCGTGGGGACAGGGATAGATACGCAGTATTTT
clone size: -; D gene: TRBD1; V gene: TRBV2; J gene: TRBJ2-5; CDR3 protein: CASNPDRYQETQYF; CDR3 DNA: TGTGCCAGCAATCCGGACAGGTACCAAGAGACCCAGTACTTC